This TCR beta chain stems from a study of OX40 agonist ivuxolimab in advanced cancers. Across the whole study: Across the patients, intravenous ivuxolimab was delivered every 2 weeks at 0.01 to 10 mg/kg.

Profiling relied on immunoSEQ multiplex PCR, and the TCRdb table lists in-frame clones only, not all of them. The table has about 43,000 clones, around 85% seen once; the top ten hold under 40%. Collection of blood occurred at baseline, at cycle 4 day 1, and at cycle 7 day 1. Losses at the gene ends were 5 bases for V and 9 bases for J; bases not matched to a gene: 11. The length of the CDR3 is 15 residues. Per the germline V gene, CDR1 is MNHEY and CDR2 is SVGAGI. Study-wide findings and caveats: Specificity for antigen went undetermined in the expanded peripheral T cells.

As regards this clone: No antigen is known for it.

The source of this sequence is an adult with an advanced solid tumor such as melanoma, head and neck, liver or kidney cancer. The V and J genes are TRBV6-5 and TRBJ2-1; 9 nucleotides match TRBD2. Sequenced material: CD4+ or CD8+ T cells sorted from blood, taken in a trial of the OX40 agonist ivuxolimab. The chain's CDR3 is CASSTRTSETSEQFF. Here the CDR3 DNA reads TGTGCCAGCAGTACCAGGACTAGCGAAACTAGTGAGCAGTTCTTC.